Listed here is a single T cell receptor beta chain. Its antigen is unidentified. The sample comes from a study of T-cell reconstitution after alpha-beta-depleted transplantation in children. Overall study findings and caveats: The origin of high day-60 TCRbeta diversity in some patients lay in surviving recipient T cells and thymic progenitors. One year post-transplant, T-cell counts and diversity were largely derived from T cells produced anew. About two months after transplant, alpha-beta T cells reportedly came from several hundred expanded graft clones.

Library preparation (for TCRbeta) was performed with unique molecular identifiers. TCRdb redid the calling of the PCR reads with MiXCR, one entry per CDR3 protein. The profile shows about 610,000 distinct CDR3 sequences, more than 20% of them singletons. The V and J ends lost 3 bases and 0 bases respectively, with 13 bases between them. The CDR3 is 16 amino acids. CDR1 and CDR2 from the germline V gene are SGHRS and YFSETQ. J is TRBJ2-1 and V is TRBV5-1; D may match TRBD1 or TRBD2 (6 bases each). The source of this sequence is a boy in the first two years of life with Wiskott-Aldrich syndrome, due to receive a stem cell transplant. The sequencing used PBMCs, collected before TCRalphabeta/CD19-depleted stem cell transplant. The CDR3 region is CASSWGAASSYNEQFF. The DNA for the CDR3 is TGCGCCAGCAGCTGGGGGGCGGCCAGCTCCTACAATGAGCAGTTCTTC.